This T cell receptor (beta chain) emerged from a study of PD-L1 blockade in urothelial cancer. The time point here: peripheral blood 6 weeks after treatment start. The table came from immunoSEQ multiplex PCR; TCRdb's copy has only in-frame clones and leaves some out. The sample records 75,000 to 100,000 clones, approximately 82% being singletons. Looked up from germline, CDR1 is SQVTM and CDR2 is ANQGSEA. V was cut by 0 bases and J by 0 bases, with 14 bases left in between. This CDR3 region has 16 residues. This material consisted of PBMCs, taken around atezolizumab (anti-PD-L1) treatment. The chain is built from TRBV29-1 and TRBJ1-2; maybe TRBD1 (6 bases). The source is a man aged 70-80 years with urothelial cancer. DNA of the CDR3: TGCAGCGTTGAAGAGCACCAGGGGAAAACTAACTATGGCTACACCTTC. It translates to CSVEEHQGKTNYGYTF.